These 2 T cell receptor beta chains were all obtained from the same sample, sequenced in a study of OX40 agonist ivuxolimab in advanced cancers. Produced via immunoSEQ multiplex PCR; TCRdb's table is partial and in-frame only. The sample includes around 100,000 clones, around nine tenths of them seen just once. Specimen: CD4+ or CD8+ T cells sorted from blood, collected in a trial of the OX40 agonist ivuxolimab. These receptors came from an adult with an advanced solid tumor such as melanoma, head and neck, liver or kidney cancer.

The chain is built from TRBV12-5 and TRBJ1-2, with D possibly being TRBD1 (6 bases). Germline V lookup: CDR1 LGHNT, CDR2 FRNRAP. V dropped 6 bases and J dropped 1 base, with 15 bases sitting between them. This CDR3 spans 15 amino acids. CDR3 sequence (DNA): TGTGCTAGTGGCGACTCCGGGGGCGTTAACTATGGCTACACCTTC. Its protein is CASGDSGGVNYGYTF.

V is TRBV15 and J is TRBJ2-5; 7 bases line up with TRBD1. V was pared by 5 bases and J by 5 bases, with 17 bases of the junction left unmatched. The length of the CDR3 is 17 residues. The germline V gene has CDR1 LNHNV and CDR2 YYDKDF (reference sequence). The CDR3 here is CATSSRPPTGTGETQYF. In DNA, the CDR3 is TGTGCCACCAGCTCTCGCCCCCCGACAGGGACCGGGGAGACCCAGTACTTC.